This note documents a single TCR beta chain sequence. This specimen comes from a study of blood T cell repertoires in COVID-19. Study-wide context: Collection of acute and convalescent COVID-19 samples took place in the United States, Italy and Spain. T cells, B-cell-depleted T cells, or PBMCs supplied cDNA or gDNA.

As handled by the study authors: Using reference gene primer amplification, nucleated cell counts were estimated. The repertoire was sequenced with immunoSEQ multiplex PCR; TCRdb's copy has only in-frame clones and lacks some. The DNA was the basis for D and trimming; V, J and clone size are from that table. In the table there are about 250,000 clones, around nine tenths of which are singletons. Germline V gene sequence: CDR1 SNHLY, CDR2 FYNNEI. There are 16 residues in the CDR3. V shed 5 bases, J shed 3 bases, and the junction held 6 bases outside the gene matches. The V gene is TRBV2, the J gene TRBJ2-5, with 13 bases aligning to TRBD2. The sequenced sample was peripheral blood. The receptor's source is a man older than 75 with acute or convalescent COVID-19. Written as DNA, the CDR3 is TGTGCCAGCAGTAGAGGGACTAGCGGGACCGAAGAGACCCAGTACTTC. Translation: CASSRGTSGTEETQYF.